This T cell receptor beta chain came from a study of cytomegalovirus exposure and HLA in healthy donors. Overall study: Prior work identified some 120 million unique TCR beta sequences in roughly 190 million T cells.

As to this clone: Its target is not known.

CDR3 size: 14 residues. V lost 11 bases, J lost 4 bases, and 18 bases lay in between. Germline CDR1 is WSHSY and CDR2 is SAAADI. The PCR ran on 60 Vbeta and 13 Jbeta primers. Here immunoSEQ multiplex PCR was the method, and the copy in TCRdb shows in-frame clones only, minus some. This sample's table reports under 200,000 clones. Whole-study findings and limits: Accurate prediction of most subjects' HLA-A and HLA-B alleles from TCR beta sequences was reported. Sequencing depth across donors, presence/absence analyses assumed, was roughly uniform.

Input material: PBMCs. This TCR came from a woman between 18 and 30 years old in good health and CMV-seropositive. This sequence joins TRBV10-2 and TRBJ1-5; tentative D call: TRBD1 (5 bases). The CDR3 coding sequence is TGCGCCTTAAGTCGCAGGGAGGGGAATCAGCCCCAGCATTTT. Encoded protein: CALSRREGNQPQHF.